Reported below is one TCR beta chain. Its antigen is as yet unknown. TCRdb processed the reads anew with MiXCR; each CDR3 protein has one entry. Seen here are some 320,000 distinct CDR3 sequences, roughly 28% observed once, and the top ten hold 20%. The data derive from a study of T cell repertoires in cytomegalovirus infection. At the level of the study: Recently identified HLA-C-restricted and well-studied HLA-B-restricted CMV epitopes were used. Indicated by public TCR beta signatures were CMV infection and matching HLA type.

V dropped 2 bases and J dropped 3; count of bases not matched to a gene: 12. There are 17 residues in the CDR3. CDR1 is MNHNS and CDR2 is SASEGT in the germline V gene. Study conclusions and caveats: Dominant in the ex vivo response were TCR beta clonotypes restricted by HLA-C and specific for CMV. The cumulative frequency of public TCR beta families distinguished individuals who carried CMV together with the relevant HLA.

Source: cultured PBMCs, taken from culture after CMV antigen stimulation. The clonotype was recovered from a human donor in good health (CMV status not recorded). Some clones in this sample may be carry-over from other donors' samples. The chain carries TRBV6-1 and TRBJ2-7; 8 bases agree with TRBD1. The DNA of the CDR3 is TGTGCCAGCAGTGAACTGCTGGGACAGGAGCTTTTCTACGAGCAGTACTTC. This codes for CASSELLGQELFYEQYF.